This entry describes one T cell receptor beta chain. Its antigen remains unknown. UMI-labeled 5' RACE TRB cDNA libraries were prepared from the cells. Reprocessing the 5' RACE reads, TCRdb reports a single entry for every CDR3 protein and omits DNA. This repertoire includes 100,000 to 150,000 distinct CDR3 sequences. This record belongs to a study of CXCR3-negative and CXCR3-positive naive CD8 T cells. Whole-study results and caveats: Fresh PBMCs served for most assays, and CXCR3 expression fell partially after cryopreservation.

This CDR3 has 20 residues. Germline CDR1 and CDR2: SGHVS and FNYEAQ. Material: naive CXCR3- CD8+ T cells from blood. As to subset: CD45RO-CCR7+CD27+CD95- naive CD8+ T cells lacking CXCR3 (TNR3-). This receptor was identified in a human donor in good health. Some clones in this sample may be carry-over from other donors' samples. The rearrangement uses TRBV7-6 and TRBJ2-5; TCRdb's assignment of TRBD1 cannot be checked, as there is no DNA. This CDR3 reads CASSLGGAMGASLTQETQYF.